This T cell receptor (beta chain) was observed in a study of metastatic and nonmetastatic thyroid tumors. The wider study: Both malignant and benign thyroid patients supplied peripheral blood and tumor or nodule tissue samples, across which the repertoires of these patients were then compared.

Authors' data handling: In papillary thyroid cancer, a distant-metastasis classifier was built using CDR3 differences across clinicopathological groups. TCRdb reprocessed the PCR reads using MiXCR. The V and J calls here are based on TCRdb, not the publication. This sample yields fewer than 25,000 clones, of which 16% are seen a single time; around 9.3% belongs to the top ten. The V gene lost 8 bases and the J gene lost 1 base, with 13 bases spanning the gap. Germline values: CDR1 MNHEY, CDR2 SVGEGT. There are 14 residues in the CDR3. Study outcomes and limitations: Compared with benign nodules, malignant thyroid tumors were reported to have significantly higher TCR beta diversity in both blood and tumor.

This clone has ten or more counts. The antigen remains unidentified. Patients were all untreated before their thyroid surgery. The material sequenced was tumor tissue. This TCR came from a female donor with papillary thyroid cancer or a benign thyroid nodule (not recorded which). Some clones in this sample may be carry-over from other donors' samples. This chain joins TRBV6-2 or TRBV6-3 and TRBJ2-3; D possibly corresponds to TRBD2 (5 bases). CDR3 in DNA: TGTGCCAGCCTACGGAGGCTCGGCACAGATACGCAGTATTTT. Translation: CASLRRLGTDTQYF.